Presented here are 16 T cell receptor beta chains from one specimen sequenced in a study of blood T cell repertoires in COVID-19. The method was immunoSEQ multiplex PCR; TCRdb's version includes in-frame clones alone and lacks a portion of them. The sample records some 320,000 clones, 70% to 90% being singletons. The sample consisted of PBMCs or T cells enriched from blood (not recorded which). The receptors derive from a woman aged 25-40 years who had recovered from COVID-19.

The chain is built from TRBV6-1 and TRBJ1-5; D is undetermined. Germline values: CDR1 MNHNS, CDR2 SASEGT. The CDR3 extends over 12 amino acids. V was shortened by 7 bases and J by 6 bases, with 10 bases between the two germline ends. The CDR3 reads CASIGGGQPQHF. DNA for the CDR3: TGTGCCAGCATAGGCGGAGGTCAGCCCCAGCATTTT.

The chain recombines TRBV19 with TRBJ1-6, with 7 bases fitting TRBD1. The length of the CDR3 is 19 residues. Germline lookup yields CDR1 LNHDA and CDR2 SQIVND (reference sequence). Trimming cost V 3 bases and J 0 bases; bases outside gene matches: 11. CDR3 nucleotides: TGTGCCAGTAGTATGCGGGACAGTTTCCGGAGCTCCTATAATTCACCCCTCCACTTT. Translated, it gives CASSMRDSFRSSYNSPLHF.

The V call is TRBV10-1, the J call TRBJ1-1; the D is unclear. Germline CDR1 is WNHNN and CDR2 is SYGVQD (reference sequence). The length of the CDR3 is 14 residues. V lost 3 bases, J lost 1 base, and 9 bases lay in between. This chain's CDR3 is CASSEAKRNTEAFF. The CDR3 DNA is TGCGCCAGCAGTGAAGCCAAGAGGAACACTGAAGCTTTCTTT.

V is TRBV5-1 and J is TRBJ1-1, with TRBD1 matching over 7 bases. The CDR3 totals 16 residues. V lost 3 bases to trimming and J lost 2 bases; unmatched junction nucleotides: 10. Germline CDR1 is SGHRS and CDR2 is YFSETQ. The chain's CDR3 is CASSSPGGPKNTEAFF. CDR3 nucleotide sequence: TGCGCCAGCAGCTCCCCAGGGGGGCCTAAAAACACTGAAGCTTTCTTT.

This clone showed up just once. This chain joins TRBV19 and TRBJ1-2; D gene ambiguous. With 6 bases removed from V and 5 bases from J, the gap between germline ends came to 13 bases. The CDR3 extends over 13 amino acids. The V gene's germline CDR1 is LNHDA and CDR2 SQIVND (reference sequence). DNA for the CDR3: TGTGCCAGTAGAGACTCTACCCTTTATGGCTACACCTTC. Protein product: CASRDSTLYGYTF.

Notes on this clone: This sample includes further DNA sequences coding for the same CDR3. The rearrangement joins TRBV28 to TRBJ1-2, with TRBD1 matching 9 bases. There are 14 residues in the CDR3. Unmatched junction bases numbered 2, after V lost 1 base and J lost 5 bases. Germline V CDR1 and CDR2: MDHEN, SYDVKM. The CDR3 sequence is CASSLSGQGYGYTF. CDR3 coding DNA: TGTGCCAGCAGTTTATCGGGACAGGGTTATGGCTACACCTTC.

The genes are TRBV5-1 and TRBJ2-2; 12 bases are shared with TRBD2. Trimming at V came to 8 bases and at J to 1 base, leaving 3 bases not matched to a gene. Germline V gene sequence: CDR1 SGHRS, CDR2 YFSETQ. The CDR3 is 15 amino acids. CDR3 DNA: TGCGCCAGTACTAGCGGGGGGCAGAACACCGGGGAGCTGTTTTTT. Protein product: CASTSGGQNTGELFF.

The rearrangement uses TRBV6-6 and TRBJ1-5, with D possibly matching TRBD1 (6 bases). This CDR3 has 14 residues. Germline assignment: CDR1 MNHNY and CDR2 SVGAGI (reference sequence). V gave up 2 bases and J gave up 6 bases, with 11 bases separating them. In DNA form, the CDR3 reads TGTGCCAGCAGTTACGCAGGGGTTGGTCAGCCCCAGCATTTT. As protein: CASSYAGVGQPQHF.

J is TRBJ1-6 and V is TRBV6-5; no clear D. The CDR3 totals 16 residues. V was clipped by 2 bases and J by 0 bases, with 8 bases between them. Germline V lookup: CDR1 MNHEY, CDR2 SVGAGI. Here the CDR3 DNA reads TGTGCCAGCAGTTACGACGGGAGCTCCTATAATTCACCCCTCCACTTT. Translating gives CASSYDGSSYNSPLHF.

CDR3 sequence reads: CASSQDHSGNNEKLFF. CDR3 coding DNA: TGCGCCAGCAGCCAAGATCACAGCGGGAACAATGAAAAACTGTTTTTT. The V gene is TRBV4-3, the J gene TRBJ1-4; D uncertain. This CDR3 is built from 16 residues. Germline V gene lookup returns CDR1 LGHNA and CDR2 YSLEER. Trimming shortened V by 0 bases and J by 5 bases, and 13 bases separated the two germline ends.

The chain recombines TRBV4-3 with TRBJ2-6; D is possibly TRBD1 (6 bases). Trimming removed 5 bases from V and 4 bases from J, with 18 bases in between. The CDR3 has 17 residues. Germline V gene lookup returns CDR1 LGHNA and CDR2 YSLEER. DNA for the CDR3: TGCGCCAGCAGCGCAAGCGGTAGGACAGTAGGGGCCAACGTCCTGACTTTC. Its protein product is CASSASGRTVGANVLTF.

The gene calls are TRBV7-2 and TRBJ2-3; D gene ambiguous. The CDR3 length is 13 residues. Germline V lookup: CDR1 SGHTA, CDR2 FQGNSA. V lost 5 bases, J lost 3 bases, and 9 bases lay in between. This CDR3 reads CASSPPGTDTQYF. The DNA of the CDR3 is TGTGCCAGCAGCCCCCCCGGGACAGATACGCAGTATTTT.

The chain joins TRBV11-3 to TRBJ2-5, with D possibly TRBD1 on 5 matching bases. The CDR3 covers 15 residues. Germline V gives CDR1 SGHNT, CDR2 YENEEA. Trimming left V 0 bases short and J 2 bases short, with 10 bases between. The CDR3 protein is CASSLDGHSQETQYF. Written as DNA, the CDR3 is TGTGCCAGCAGCTTAGATGGACACTCACAAGAGACCCAGTACTTC. Full variable domain (rest looked up from reference TRBV11-3 and TRBJ2-5): EAGVVQSPRYKIIEKKQPVAFWCNPISGHNTLYWYLQNLGQGPELLIRYENEEAVDDSQLPKDRFSAERLKGVDSTLKIQPAELGDSAVYLCASSLDGHSQETQYFGPGTRLLVL.

The rearrangement joins TRBV28 to TRBJ1-5; perhaps TRBD1 as D (5 bases). The CDR3 runs to 14 residues. Germline V gives CDR1 MDHEN, CDR2 SYDVKM. Trimming shortened V by 2 bases and J by 2 bases, and 7 bases separated the two germline ends. The CDR3 coding sequence is TGTGCCAGCAGTTTAGCGGGGGGCAATCAGCCCCAGCATTTT. Protein sequence: CASSLAGGNQPQHF.

The chain uses TRBV10-3 and TRBJ2-7, with TRBD1 identical over 8 bases. J was trimmed by 7 bases and V by 9 bases; bases with no gene match: 11. The CDR3 is made up of 13 amino acids. The germline V gene has CDR1 ENHRY and CDR2 SYGVKD. The CDR3 loop reads CAILSGQEGEQYF. CDR3 coding DNA: TGTGCCATACTCTCGGGACAGGAGGGAGAGCAGTACTTC.

The chain has TRBV2 and TRBJ2-3; 14 positions agree with TRBD2. Germline V gene sequence: CDR1 SNHLY, CDR2 FYNNEI. The V segment lost 10 bases and the J segment 0 bases; nucleotides outside the gene matches: 12. The CDR3 has 18 residues. CDR3 sequence reads: CAKSGLAGGLTSTDTQYF. Here the CDR3 DNA reads TGTGCCAAATCCGGACTAGCGGGGGGCTTGACTAGCACAGATACGCAGTATTTT.